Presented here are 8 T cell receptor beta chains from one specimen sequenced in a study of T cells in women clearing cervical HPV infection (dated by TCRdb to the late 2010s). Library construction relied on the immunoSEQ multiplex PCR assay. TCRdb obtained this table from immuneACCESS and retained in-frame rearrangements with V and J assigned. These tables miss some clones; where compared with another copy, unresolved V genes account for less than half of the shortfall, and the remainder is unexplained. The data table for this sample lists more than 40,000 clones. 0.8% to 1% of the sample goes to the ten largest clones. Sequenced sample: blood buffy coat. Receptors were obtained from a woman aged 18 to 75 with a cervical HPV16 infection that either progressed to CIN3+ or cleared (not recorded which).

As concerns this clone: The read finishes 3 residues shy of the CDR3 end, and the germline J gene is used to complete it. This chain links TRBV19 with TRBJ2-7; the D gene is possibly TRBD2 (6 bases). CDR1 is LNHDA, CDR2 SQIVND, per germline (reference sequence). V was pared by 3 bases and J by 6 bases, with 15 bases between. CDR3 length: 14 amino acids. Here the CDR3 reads CASSMLTKRAEQYF. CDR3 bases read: TGTGCCAGTAGTATGCTGACAAAGCGGGCCGAG.

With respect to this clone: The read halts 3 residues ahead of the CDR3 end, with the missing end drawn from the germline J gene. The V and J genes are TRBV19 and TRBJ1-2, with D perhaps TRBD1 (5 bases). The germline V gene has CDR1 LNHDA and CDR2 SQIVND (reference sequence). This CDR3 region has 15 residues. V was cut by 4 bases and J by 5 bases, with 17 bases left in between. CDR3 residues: CASSTLGGGRYGYTF. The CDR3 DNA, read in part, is TGTGCCAGTAGTACCCTAGGCGGGGGAAGATATGGC.

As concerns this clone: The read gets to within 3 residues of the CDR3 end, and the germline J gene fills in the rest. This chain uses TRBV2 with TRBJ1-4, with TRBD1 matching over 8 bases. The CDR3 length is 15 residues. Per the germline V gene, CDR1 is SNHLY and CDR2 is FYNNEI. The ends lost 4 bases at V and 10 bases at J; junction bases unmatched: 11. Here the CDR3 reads CASSGGQGNSRKLFF. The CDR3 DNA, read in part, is TGTGCCAGCAGTGGAGGACAGGGTAATTCGAGAAAA.

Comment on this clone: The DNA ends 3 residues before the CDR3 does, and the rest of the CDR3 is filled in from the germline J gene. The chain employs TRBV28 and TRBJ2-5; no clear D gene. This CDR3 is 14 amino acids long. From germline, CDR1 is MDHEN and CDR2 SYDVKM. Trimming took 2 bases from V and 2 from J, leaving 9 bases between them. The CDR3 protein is CASSLGGSQETQYF. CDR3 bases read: TGTGCCAGCAGTTTAGGCGGTTCTCAAGAGACC.

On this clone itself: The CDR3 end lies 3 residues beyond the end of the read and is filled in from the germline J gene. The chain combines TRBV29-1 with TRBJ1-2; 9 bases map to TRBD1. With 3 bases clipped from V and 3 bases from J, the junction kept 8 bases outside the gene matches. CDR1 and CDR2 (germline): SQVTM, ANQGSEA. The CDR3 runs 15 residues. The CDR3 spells CSVDSRGQGDYGYTF. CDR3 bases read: TGCAGCGTTGACTCTCGGGGACAGGGAGACTATGGC.

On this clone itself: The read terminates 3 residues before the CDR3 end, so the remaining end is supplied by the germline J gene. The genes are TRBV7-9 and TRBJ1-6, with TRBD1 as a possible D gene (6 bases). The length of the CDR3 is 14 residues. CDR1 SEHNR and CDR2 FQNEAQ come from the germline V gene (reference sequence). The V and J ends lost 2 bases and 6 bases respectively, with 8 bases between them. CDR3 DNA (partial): TGTGCCAGCAGCTTACAAGGGGGTAATTCACCC. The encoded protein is CASSLQGGNSP. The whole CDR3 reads CASSLQGGNSPLHF.

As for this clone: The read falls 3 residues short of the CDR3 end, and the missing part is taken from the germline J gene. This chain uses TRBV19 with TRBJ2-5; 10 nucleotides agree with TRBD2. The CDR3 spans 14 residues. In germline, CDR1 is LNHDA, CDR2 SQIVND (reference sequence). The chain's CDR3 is CASRPSGGTDTQYF. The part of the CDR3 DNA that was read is TGTGCCAGTAGGCCTAGCGGGGGCACAGATACC.

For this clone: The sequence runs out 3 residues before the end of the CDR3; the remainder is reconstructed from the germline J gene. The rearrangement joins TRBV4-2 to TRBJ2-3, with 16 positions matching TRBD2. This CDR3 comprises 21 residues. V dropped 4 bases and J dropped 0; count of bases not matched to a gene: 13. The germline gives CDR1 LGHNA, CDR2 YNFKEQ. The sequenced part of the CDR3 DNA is TGTGCCAGCAGCCCCCCGCCGCTCGGGACTAGCGGGGGGGTTAGCACAGATACG. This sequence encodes CASSPPPLGTSGGVSTDT. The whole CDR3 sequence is CASSPPPLGTSGGVSTDTQYF.